This TCR beta chain was identified during a study of blood T cell repertoires in COVID-19. Authors' analysis steps: Amplification with reference gene primers provided the estimates of nucleated cell counts. TCRdb's copy holds only in-frame clones and misses some; the assay was immunoSEQ multiplex PCR. That table gives V, J and clone size, and the DNA gave D and trimming. Seen here are some 130,000 clones, about 87% observed once, and the top ten hold 10%. Germline V CDR1 and CDR2: LNHDA, SQIVND (reference sequence). Trimming removed 4 bases at V and 3 bases at J, with 7 bases between. The CDR3 runs to 12 residues.

Sequencing was performed on peripheral blood. The V call is TRBV19, the J call TRBJ2-7; tentative D call: TRBD2 (6 bases). The clonotype comes from a man aged 45-60 years with acute or convalescent COVID-19. CDR3 amino acids: CASSRRGYEQYF. As DNA, the CDR3 is TGTGCCAGTAGTAGGCGGGGCTACGAGCAGTACTTC. Complete variable domain (other parts from reference TRBV19 and TRBJ2-7): DGGITQSPKYLFRKEGQNVTLSCEQNLNHDAMYWYRQDPGQGLRLIYYSQIVNDFQKGDIAEGYSVSREKKESFPLTVTSAQKNPTAFYLCASSRRGYEQYFGPGTRLTVT.